This entry lists 30 T cell receptor beta chains sequenced from one sample in a study of control samples from healthy donors and cancer patients. Sequencing was performed with immunoSEQ multiplex PCR; in TCRdb, only in-frame clones are kept and a portion is missing. The top ten clones hold 10% to 15% of a sample with about 250,000 clones, roughly four fifths of them seen once. The source material was PBMCs. These receptors all stem from a woman aged 55-69 years with lung cancer.

This chain connects TRBV10-1 to TRBJ2-2; 12 bases map to TRBD2. There are 16 residues in the CDR3. J lost 6 bases, V lost 2 bases, and 4 bases had no gene match. Germline CDR1 reads WNHNN; CDR2 reads SYGVQD (reference sequence). CDR3 protein: CASSEGLAGRAGELFF. The CDR3 nucleotides read TGCGCCAGCAGTGAGGGACTAGCGGGACGCGCCGGGGAGCTGTTTTTT.

The rearrangement joins TRBV5-6 to TRBJ2-1; 7 positions agree with TRBD2. The germline gives CDR1 SGHDT, CDR2 YYEEEE. This CDR3 contains 15 residues. V lost 4 bases and J lost 5; bases outside the gene matches: 9. In DNA form, the CDR3 reads TGTGCCAGCAGCCCACCCGGGACTACTAACAATGAGCAGTTCTTC. Its translation is CASSPPGTTNNEQFF.

The J gene is TRBJ2-1, the V gene TRBV5-8; weak D call: TRBD2 (5 bases). V gave up 0 bases and J gave up 5 bases, with 15 bases separating them. CDR1 SGHTS and CDR2 YDEGEE come from the germline V gene. The CDR3 has 16 amino acids. Here the CDR3 reads CASSLGFGVVDNEQFF. In DNA, the CDR3 is TGTGCCAGCAGCTTGGGGTTCGGGGTGGTCGACAATGAGCAGTTCTTC.

The J gene is TRBJ2-5, the V gene TRBV28; D gene ambiguous. Trimming stripped 4 bases from V and 8 bases from J, with 5 bases between. The CDR3 is 10 amino acids. Germline CDR1 reads MDHEN; CDR2 reads SYDVKM. This chain's CDR3 is CASSSRTQYF. CDR3 in DNA: TGTGCCAGCAGTTCTAGAACCCAGTACTTC.

This clone turned up a few times. V and J are TRBV2 and TRBJ1-6; D gene unclear. The V gene's germline CDR1 is SNHLY and CDR2 FYNNEI. The V gene lost 5 bases and the J gene lost 7 bases, with 6 bases spanning the gap. The CDR3 extends over 12 amino acids. The DNA for the CDR3 is TGTGCCAGCAGTCTAAGAAATTCACCCCTCCACTTT. Translating gives CASSLRNSPLHF.

The genes are TRBV6-1 and TRBJ1-2, with D unresolved. Germline CDR1 MNHNS, CDR2 SASEGT. Trimming stripped 2 bases from V and 2 bases from J, with 3 bases between. The CDR3 covers 12 residues. The CDR3 DNA reads as TGTGCCAGCAGTGAATCAAACTATGGCTACACCTTC. Its protein product is CASSESNYGYTF.

This chain connects TRBV5-4 to TRBJ1-3; perhaps TRBD1 as D (5 bases). This CDR3 spans 15 amino acids. Germline CDR1 is SGHNT and CDR2 is YYREEE (reference sequence). The V gene lost 0 bases and the J gene lost 4 bases, with 11 bases spanning the gap. CDR3 residues: CASSLGRGSGNTIYF. The CDR3 nucleotides are TGTGCCAGCAGCTTGGGCCGGGGGTCCGGAAACACCATATATTTT.

The genes are TRBV14 and TRBJ2-1; 11 bases match TRBD2. Germline CDR1 reads SGHDN; CDR2 reads FVKESK. This CDR3 contains 15 residues. The V segment lost 2 bases and the J segment 3 bases; nucleotides outside the gene matches: 0. CDR3 DNA sequence: TGTGCCAGCAGCCAACTAGCGGGAGGCTACAATGAGCAGTTCTTC. Translating it yields CASSQLAGGYNEQFF.

The V call is TRBV5-1, the J call TRBJ2-1; D remains ambiguous. V was shortened by 1 base and J by 5 bases, with 13 bases between the two germline ends. The CDR3 has 15 residues. Germline-derived CDR1 and CDR2 are SGHRS and YFSETQ. CDR3 sequence: CASSLRSPADNEQFF. CDR3 in DNA: TGCGCCAGCAGCTTGAGGTCACCCGCGGACAATGAGCAGTTCTTC. Using reference TRBV5-1 and TRBJ2-1 for the parts outside the CDR3, the full variable domain is KAGVTQTPRYLIKTRGQQVTLSCSPISGHRSVSWYQQTPGQGLQFLFEYFSETQRNKGNFPGRFSGRQFSNSRSEMNVSTLELGDSALYLCASSLRSPADNEQFFGPGTRLTVL.

This chain joins TRBV29-1 and TRBJ1-1, with D uncertain. Germline CDR1 is SQVTM and CDR2 is ANQGSEA. Trimming removed 1 base at V and 0 bases at J, with 6 bases between. The CDR3 runs to 13 residues. CDR3 amino acids: CSVEGNMNTEAFF. CDR3 nucleotide sequence: TGCAGCGTTGAAGGGAACATGAACACTGAAGCTTTCTTT. The full variable domain, with the rest looked up from reference TRBV29-1 and TRBJ1-1, is SAVISQKPSRDICQRGTSLTIQCQVDSQVTMMFWYRQQPGQSLTLIATANQGSEATYESGFVIDKFPISRPNLTFSTLTVSNMSPEDSSIYLCSVEGNMNTEAFFGQGTRLTVV.

The V and J genes are TRBV27 and TRBJ2-2; D perhaps matches TRBD2 (5 bases). The germline CDR1 and CDR2 sequences are MNHEY and SMNVEV (reference sequence). Trimming took off 6 bases at V and 9 bases at J, with 23 bases between the two ends. The CDR3 covers 16 residues. CDR3 sequence reads: CASSSFRDGNSRELFF. The DNA of the CDR3 is TGTGCCAGCAGCAGCTTTCGGGATGGTAATTCCCGGGAGCTGTTTTTT.

A single count supports this clone. The rearrangement links TRBV5-1 to TRBJ1-1; no definite D call. Looked up from germline, CDR1 is SGHRS and CDR2 is YFSETQ. The V end was cut by 0 bases, the J end by 0 bases, with 6 bases between. The CDR3 totals 14 residues. The CDR3 DNA reads as TGCGCCAGCAGCTTGGACCCGCTGAACACTGAAGCTTTCTTT. It encodes CASSLDPLNTEAFF.

This clone was picked up many times. V and J are TRBV9 and TRBJ1-1; D gene uncertain. V was clipped by 4 bases and J by 4 bases, with 17 bases between them. Germline CDR1 reads SGDLS; CDR2 reads YYNGEE. The CDR3 covers 15 residues. CDR3: CASSPVERVITEAFF. CDR3 DNA sequence: TGTGCCAGCAGCCCAGTTGAGAGAGTGATCACTGAAGCTTTCTTT. Full variable domain (rest looked up from reference TRBV9 and TRBJ1-1): DSGVTQTPKHLITATGQRVTLRCSPRSGDLSVYWYQQSLDQGLQFLIQYYNGEERAKGNILERFSAQQFPDLHSELNLSSLELGDSALYFCASSPVERVITEAFFGQGTRLTVV.

This clone is a singleton in its sample. The rearrangement joins TRBV10-2 to TRBJ1-2; 8 nucleotides agree with TRBD1. V was clipped by 0 bases and J by 8 bases; unmatched bases: 11. CDR3 length: 16 amino acids. Looked up from germline, CDR1 is WSHSY and CDR2 is SAAADI. The CDR3 region is CASSESAWQGAGGYTF. The CDR3 DNA is TGCGCCAGCAGTGAGTCGGCGTGGCAGGGGGCGGGCGGCTACACCTTC.

This clone appeared a single time. The chain combines TRBV20-1 with TRBJ2-1; D is ambiguous. Germline assignment: CDR1 DFQATT and CDR2 SNEGSKA (reference sequence). CDR3 length equals 11 residues. Trimming cost V 3 bases and J 5 bases, with 5 bases left between them. CDR3 protein: CSASRNNEQFF. Written as DNA, the CDR3 is TGCAGTGCTAGCAGAAACAATGAGCAGTTCTTC.

The chain is built from TRBV12-3 or TRBV12-4 and TRBJ1-1; D unresolved. The CDR3 loop spans 12 amino acids. Deletions cut 9 bases from V and 5 bases from J, with 13 bases between. The CDR3 sequence is CASLGEETEAFF. CDR3 coding DNA: TGTGCCAGTCTGGGCGAGGAGACTGAAGCTTTCTTT.

The chain links TRBV6-2 or TRBV6-3 to TRBJ2-7; the D gene is possibly TRBD1 (5 bases). The CDR3 spans 14 residues. The germline gives CDR1 MNHEY, CDR2 SVGEGT. V gave up 2 bases and J gave up 0 bases, with 8 bases separating them. CDR3 residues: CASSYTGSSYEQYF. The DNA of the CDR3 is TGTGCCAGCAGTTACACAGGTTCCTCCTACGAGCAGTACTTC.

In its sample, this clone was seen many times. This chain joins TRBV19 and TRBJ1-5, with D unresolved. The germline V and J ends were trimmed by 2 bases and 0 bases, with 11 bases remaining between them. CDR3 length: 16 amino acids. Germline CDR1 reads LNHDA; CDR2 reads SQIVND (reference sequence). DNA of the CDR3: TGTGCCAGTAGTATAAAGGGCTTTTATAGCAATCAGCCCCAGCATTTT. Its protein product is CASSIKGFYSNQPQHF.

J is TRBJ2-5 and V is TRBV6-2 or TRBV6-3; 9 bases map to TRBD1. Germline assignment: CDR1 MNHEY and CDR2 SVGEGT. CDR3 size: 16 residues. With 1 base clipped from V and 4 bases from J, the junction kept 7 bases outside the gene matches. Here the CDR3 reads CASSYFGTGIGETQYF. The CDR3 DNA follows: TGTGCCAGCAGTTACTTCGGGACAGGGATCGGAGAGACCCAGTACTTC.

The V gene is TRBV7-9, the J gene TRBJ2-1; 8 positions agree with TRBD1. The length of the CDR3 is 15 residues. V trimming: 5 bases; J trimming: 0 bases; junction bases outside the gene matches: 3. CDR1 is SEHNR and CDR2 is FQNEAQ in the germline V gene (reference sequence). The CDR3: CASSIGQGSYNEQFF. The CDR3 region has the DNA TGTGCCAGCAGCATAGGACAGGGCTCCTACAATGAGCAGTTCTTC.

V usage is TRBV2 and J usage is TRBJ2-5; D may be TRBD1 (5 bases). The V gene lost 4 bases and the J gene lost 4 bases, with 13 bases spanning the gap. Germline V gene data show CDR1 as SNHLY and CDR2 as FYNNEI. This CDR3 is built from 14 residues. CDR3 nucleotides: TGTGCCAGCAGTGCGGATACAGGAGTAGAGACCCAGTACTTC. It translates to CASSADTGVETQYF. The variable domain in full, with the rest retrieved from reference TRBV2 and TRBJ2-5, is EPEVTQTPSHQVTQMGQEVILRCVPISNHLYFYWYRQILGQKVEFLVSFYNNEISEKSEIFDDQFSVERPDGSNFTLKIRSTKLEDSAMYFCASSADTGVETQYFGPGTRLLVL.

This sequence joins TRBV5-1 and TRBJ1-3; the match to TRBD1 covers 8 bases. V lost 4 bases and J lost 0; bases outside the gene matches: 6. The CDR3 loop spans 16 amino acids. CDR1 and CDR2 from the germline V gene are SGHRS and YFSETQ. Written as DNA, the CDR3 is TGCGCCAGCAGCACAGGACAGGGTGTCTCTGGAAACACCATATATTTT. This sequence encodes CASSTGQGVSGNTIYF.

The gene calls are TRBV19 and TRBJ2-7; 13 nucleotides match TRBD2. The CDR3 loop spans 15 amino acids. Germline trimming cut 4 bases from V and 3 bases from J; bases unmatched to any gene: 3. In germline, CDR1 is LNHDA, CDR2 SQIVND (reference sequence). In DNA form, the CDR3 reads TGTGCCAGTAGTACCCGGACTAGCGGGAGCTACGAGCAGTACTTC. Translated: CASSTRTSGSYEQYF.

The rearrangement joins TRBV3-1 (or the pseudogene TRBV3-2) to TRBJ1-1; TRBD1 aligns across 7 bases. J was trimmed by 7 bases and V by 5 bases; bases with no gene match: 4. Germline assignment: CDR1 LGHDT and CDR2 YNNKEL (reference sequence). The CDR3 sequence is 12 residues long. In DNA form, the CDR3 reads TGTGCCAGCAGCGACAGGGCCCGTGAAGCTTTCTTT. Its protein product is CASSDRAREAFF.

The chain carries TRBV29-1 and TRBJ2-7; D possibly uses TRBD1 or TRBD2 (5 bases each). V was cut by 1 base and J by 9 bases, with 22 bases left in between. Germline CDR1 reads SQVTM; CDR2 reads ANQGSEA. This CDR3 region has 15 residues. This CDR3 reads CSVEAVMGVGTRQYF. The CDR3 coding sequence is TGCAGCGTTGAAGCGGTCATGGGGGTCGGGACGAGGCAGTACTTC.

The V gene is TRBV2, the J gene TRBJ1-4, with D tentatively TRBD1 (6 bases). CDR3 length: 14 residues. Germline V lookup: CDR1 SNHLY, CDR2 FYNNEI. Trimming removed 5 bases from V and 10 bases from J, with 17 bases in between. CDR3 coding DNA: TGTGCCAGCAGTCAAGGGGGTTCGGGCGGAAAACTGTTTTTT. It specifies CASSQGGSGGKLFF.

The sample holds a few counts of this clone. The rearrangement joins TRBV5-1 to TRBJ2-7; 12 bases fit TRBD2. Germline lookup yields CDR1 SGHRS and CDR2 YFSETQ. The CDR3 is made up of 17 amino acids. V lost 4 bases, J lost 2 bases, and 10 bases stayed unmatched. CDR3 residues: CASSPEASGRATYEQYF. CDR3 bases: TGCGCCAGCAGCCCGGAGGCTAGCGGGAGGGCAACCTACGAGCAGTACTTC.

The chain employs TRBV5-8 and TRBJ2-1; TRBD2 matches 7 bases. V shed 4 bases, J shed 8 bases, and the junction held 6 bases outside the gene matches. This CDR3 has 13 amino acids. CDR1 SGHTS and CDR2 YDEGEE come from the germline V gene. For the CDR3, the DNA is TGTGCCAGCAGCAAGGGAGGGTGGTATGAGCAGTTCTTC. Translated: CASSKGGWYEQFF.

The chain joins TRBV28 to TRBJ2-7; either TRBD1 or TRBD2 may fit D (5 bases each). Germline lookup yields CDR1 MDHEN and CDR2 SYDVKM. Trimming stripped 5 bases from V and 3 bases from J, with 20 bases between. The CDR3 spans 16 residues. In DNA form, the CDR3 reads TGTGCCAGCAGTCCGAATCGAGGTGGGGGTGGCTACGAGCAGTACTTC. This translates into CASSPNRGGGGYEQYF.

The sample holds a few counts of this clone. This chain links TRBV9 with TRBJ2-7, with TRBD2 matching 9 bases. J lost 5 bases, V lost 2 bases, and 8 bases had no gene match. The CDR3 has 15 amino acids. The germline V gene encodes CDR1 SGDLS and CDR2 YYNGEE. The CDR3 here is CASSVGPLAGNEQYF. For the CDR3, the DNA is TGTGCCAGCAGCGTGGGTCCCCTAGCGGGAAACGAGCAGTACTTC.